The entry below describes one TCR beta chain. The antigen is unknown. Study-level points and caveats: Larger-cohort validation covered only one TCR beta V-J rearrangement. The TCR gene usage of tumor memory CD4+ T cells clustered together with blood and lymph node memory CD4+ cells and with lymph node naive CD4+ cells.

Full-length variable regions came from constant-region reverse primers plus semi-nested Nested Universal Primer A PCR. Each CDR3 protein is one row after TCRdb ran MiXCR on the 5' RACE reads. The data contain about 50,000 distinct CDR3 sequences, 28% of them singletons. The CDR3 is 16 amino acids. The germline V gene has CDR1 SGHRS and CDR2 YFSETQ. The ends lost 0 bases at V and 2 bases at J; junction bases unmatched: 8. Purified naive CD4+ T cells were depleted of CD25+ Tregs. The specimen sequenced was naive CD4+ T cells sorted from blood. Subset noted: naive CD4+ T cells, CD4+CD45RA+CD25-. V is TRBV5-1 and J is TRBJ2-7; TRBD2 matches at 7 bases. The clonotype was recovered from a female donor with breast cancer. The CDR3 here is CASSLGSTSRTYEQYF. CDR3 coding DNA: TGCGCCAGCAGCTTGGGCTCGACTAGCCGAACCTACGAGCAGTACTTC.